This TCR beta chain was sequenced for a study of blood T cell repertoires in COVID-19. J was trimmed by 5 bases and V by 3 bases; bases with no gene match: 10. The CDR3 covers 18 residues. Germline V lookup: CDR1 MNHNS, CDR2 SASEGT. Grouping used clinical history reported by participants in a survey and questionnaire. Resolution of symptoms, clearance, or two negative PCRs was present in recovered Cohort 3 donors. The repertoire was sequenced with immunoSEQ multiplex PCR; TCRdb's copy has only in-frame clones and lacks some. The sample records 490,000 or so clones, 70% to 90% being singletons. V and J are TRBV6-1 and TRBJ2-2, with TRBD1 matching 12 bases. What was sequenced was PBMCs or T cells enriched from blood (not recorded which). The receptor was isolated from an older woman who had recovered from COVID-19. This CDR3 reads CASSDRDRGLSETGELFF. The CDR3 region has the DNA TGTGCCAGCAGTGACCGGGACAGGGGGCTTAGTGAGACCGGGGAGCTGTTTTTT.